Below, 8 T cell receptor beta chains from the same sample are listed, as sequenced in a study of graft-versus-host responses after intestinal transplantation. Data came from immunoSEQ multiplex PCR; TCRdb stores just in-frame clones and leaves some out. The top ten clones hold 0.45% to 0.65% of a sample with about 25,000 clones, approximately 94% of them seen once. The specimen was PBMCs, collected 156 days after intestinal transplant. All receptors come from a human patient who received an intestinal transplant, so some T cells may come from the graft donor.

This chain uses TRBV5-5 with TRBJ2-2; tentative D call: TRBD1 (5 bases). The CDR3 totals 14 residues. The V end was cut by 5 bases, the J end by 5 bases, with 13 bases between. CDR1 SGHKS and CDR2 YYEKEE come from the germline V gene (reference sequence). The CDR3, as DNA: TGTGCCAGCAGTTCAGGGTGGGGAACCGGGGAGCTGTTTTTT. As protein: CASSSGWGTGELFF.

This clone has only one observation. V is TRBV15 and J is TRBJ2-1; 8 bases match TRBD1. With 8 bases clipped from V and 7 bases from J, the junction kept 7 bases outside the gene matches. This CDR3 region has 13 residues. In germline, CDR1 is LNHNV, CDR2 YYDKDF (reference sequence). In DNA form, the CDR3 reads TGTGCCACCGGACAGGGAAGACGGAATGAGCAGTTCTTC. Translation: CATGQGRRNEQFF. Looking up the rest from reference TRBV15 and TRBJ2-1 gives the full variable domain: DAMVIQNPRYQVTQFGKPVTLSCSQTLNHNVMYWYQQKSSQAPKLLFHYYDKDFNNEADTPDNFQSRRPNTSFCFLDIRSPGLGDTAMYLCATGQGRRNEQFFGPGTRLTVL.

V is TRBV29-1 and J is TRBJ2-2; D perhaps matches TRBD1 (6 bases). The CDR3 is 11 residues long. V lost 6 bases, J lost 7 bases, and 9 bases lay in between. CDR1 and CDR2 from the germline V gene are SQVTM and ANQGSEA. CDR3: CSVQGLGELFF. CDR3 DNA: TGCAGCGTCCAGGGGCTCGGGGAGCTGTTTTTT.

This chain uses TRBV5-6 with TRBJ1-2; D is possibly TRBD1 (5 bases). The CDR3 is made up of 12 amino acids. CDR1 and CDR2 (germline): SGHDT, YYEEEE. V was shortened by 9 bases and J by 6 bases, with 15 bases between the two germline ends. The CDR3 sequence: CANPSPQDGYTF. The CDR3 coding sequence is TGTGCCAACCCATCCCCACAGGATGGCTACACCTTC. Together with reference TRBV5-6 and TRBJ1-2, the CDR3 gives the full variable domain: DAGVTQSPTHLIKTRGQQVTLRCSPKSGHDTVSWYQQALGQGPQFIFQYYEEEERQRGNFPDRFSGHQFPNYSSELNVNALLLGDSALYLCANPSPQDGYTFGSGTRLTVV.

The chain uses TRBV5-1 and TRBJ1-1; a weak D match, TRBD1 (6 bases). The germline V gene encodes CDR1 SGHRS and CDR2 YFSETQ. Between the trimmed V and J ends, which lost 3 bases and 0 bases, there was a span of 18 bases. There are 17 residues in the CDR3. The CDR3 region is CASSSLGTGIMNTEAFF. The CDR3, as DNA: TGCGCCAGCAGCTCTCTAGGCACAGGGATCATGAACACTGAAGCTTTCTTT.

The rearrangement joins TRBV5-6 to TRBJ2-1, with D hard to call. This CDR3 is built from 13 residues. In germline, CDR1 is SGHDT, CDR2 YYEEEE. Trimming pared 0 bases from V and 9 bases from J, leaving 10 bases between. The CDR3 DNA reads TGTGCCAGCAGCTTGGCGGCAACGCTTGAGCAGTTCTTC. Residues: CASSLAATLEQFF.

The chain is built from TRBV30 and TRBJ1-6, with a possible D match to TRBD1 (5 bases). Germline V gives CDR1 GTSNPN, CDR2 SVGIG (reference sequence). The CDR3 totals 16 residues. V lost 2 bases and J 6 bases, leaving 17 bases between the germline ends. This CDR3 is CAWSLPRAPPNSPLHF. The CDR3 nucleotides are TGTGCCTGGAGTTTGCCCAGGGCCCCTCCTAATTCACCCCTCCACTTT.

This chain joins TRBV5-4 and TRBJ1-2, with D unresolved. V dropped 1 base and J dropped 3 bases, with 7 bases sitting between them. Germline loops: CDR1 SGHNT, CDR2 YYREEE (reference sequence). The CDR3 sequence is 13 residues long. CDR3: CASSLWGDYGYTF. The CDR3 DNA sequence: TGTGCCAGCAGCTTGTGGGGTGACTATGGCTACACCTTC. Filled out from reference TRBV5-4 and TRBJ1-2, the complete variable domain reads ETGVTQSPTHLIKTRGQQVTLRCSSQSGHNTVSWYQQALGQGPQFIFQYYREEENGRGNFPPRFSGLQFPNYSSELNVNALELDDSALYLCASSLWGDYGYTFGSGTRLTVV.